This T cell receptor (beta chain) was sequenced during a study of cytomegalovirus exposure and HLA in healthy donors (dated by TCRdb to the late 2010s). Looking at the study overall: In an earlier analysis of 450 to 750 of the donors, approximately 260 Gb of sequence data and 90 million to 130 million unique TCR beta sequences from about 180 million T cells were reported. An early release covering more than 500 HLA-typed donors comprised about 320 gigabases of sequencing data and 85 million or so unique TCR sequences. Of the 300 to 500 genotyped donors, roughly 76% were placed in the genetic ancestry cluster associated with self-reported Caucasian donors. The study aimed to test whether cataloging public T cell receptors could reveal signatures of past pathogen exposure. Using immunosequencing, the study profiled T cell repertoires from fewer than 850 subjects and related those repertoires to cytomegalovirus serostatus. In addition to the first cohort of about 650 subjects, a separate validation cohort of 130 or so different subjects was used. High-throughput TCR immunosequencing, statistical association of individual TCRs with disease status, and machine learning were combined to predict cytomegalovirus infection status. A later analysis re-examined previously published TCR beta repertoires from about 700 donors and added high-resolution HLA genotyping to investigate patterns of TCR occurrence. In the later analysis, no new phenotypic data were used to find candidate immune exposures; instead, reliance was placed on TCR beta sequences and their occurrence across donors. To decide whether each TCR beta V gene segment behaved as functional or pseudogenic, an earlier analysis of nearly 600 of the donors relied on high-throughput TCR beta sequencing. Donor age, sex, ethnicity and CMV serostatus were compiled alongside the repertoire data. Genome-wide SNP genotypes for about 65% of the 666 donors were used in a later genetic analysis, which treated that subset as a discovery cohort. All discovery cohort repertoires had been generated using a single sequencing platform. HLA typing included class I and class II loci at four-digit resolution. The number of typed donors differed by locus: about 620-640 for A, B, C, DRB1 and DQB1; some 500 for DQA1; roughly 600 for DPA1; and around 450 for DPB1. Because of strong linkage in the cohort, roughly five DR-DQ haplotypes were treated as single units for association and clustering. Across approximately 400 genotyped donors of the cohort, an average of roughly 250,000 unique TCR beta nucleotide sequences per donor were sequenced, and around 20% of those sequences were non-productive. The paper as a whole reports these results and caveats: Linkage disequilibrium might explain the correlated functional status among segregating V segments, but an unknown experimental factor could not be excluded. Some IMGT-functional V segments, including TRBV6-2 and TRBV6-3, could not be distinguished by the 87-base-pair reads and were therefore excluded. For the cohort, immune exposure information was limited to CMV serostatus. This cohort had only TCR beta chains sequenced, and the lack of alpha or paired-chain data limited which features could be detected. A group of highly shared sequence variants was considered likely to be a technical artifact of the sequencing pipeline. Assigning TCR associations to individual alleles was difficult when HLA alleles, especially DR and DQ, strongly co-occurred. In a later analysis, several top co-occurrence clusters were reported to appear linked to parvovirus B19, influenza, CMV and Epstein-Barr virus. The earlier analysis of about 600 of the donors excluded roughly 17 rarely observed V segments, including chromosome 9 orphons, because counts were too low. According to a later genetic analysis, donors in an Asian-associated ancestry cluster had fewer N-insertions in productive TCRs than the approximately 630-donor mean. The classifier was reported to diagnose cytomegalovirus status with high specificity and sensitivity in both the original cohort and the validation cohort. A later analysis associated 16,951 TCR beta sequences with specific HLA alleles at a false discovery rate of 0.05. In an earlier analysis of 500 to 650 of the donors, most TCR beta V segments appeared in productive rearrangements about 87% or about 30% of the time, broadly matching IMGT annotations. While some public TCRs were present in many individuals, most TCR sequences turned up only very rarely across donors. The authors suggested that the approach could potentially be generalized to other disease states and immunological phenotypes. Because some donors lacked HLA typing at each locus, the association tests relied only on the typed subset. A further reported finding was that TCR beta sequences accurately predicted the HLA-A and HLA-B alleles for most subjects in the first cohort. The presence/absence analyses assumed that sequencing depth was roughly uniform across donors, and that assumption may not be true. V-gene and J-gene trimming of TCR beta chains was associated with a missense DCLRE1C variant in a later genetic analysis, and the association was replicated in an independent cohort. A later analysis found that most CMV-associated TCR beta chains appeared HLA-restricted, with HLA associations seemingly driven largely by CMV exposure. Compared with equally common non-associated chains, HLA-associated TCR beta chains in a later analysis were more clonally expanded and had lower generation probabilities. In vitro tests confirmed that three of the cytomegalovirus-associated TCR beta chains recognize cytomegalovirus antigens. In a later analysis, the rate of TCR association differed among HLA loci, with DRB1 alleles having the most associated TCRs and HLA-C alleles having the fewest. A total of 150 to 200 TCR beta chains were listed by the study as associated with cytomegalovirus.

As regards this clone: What antigen it recognizes has not been identified. Base qualities are not at hand, and no much larger clone is one base apart.

The method behind the library was the immunoSEQ multiplex PCR assay. The multiplex PCR relied on a mix of 60 forward primers for TCR Vbeta segments and 13 reverse primers for TCR Jbeta segments. The CDR3 region of rearranged TCR beta genes was amplified from genomic DNA by a multiplex PCR assay. The Illumina HiSeq System was used to sequence the amplified TCR beta libraries as 87-base-pair reads. In the source study's methods: A later analysis tallied around 87 million unique TCR beta chains across the approximately 670 repertoires, and roughly 11 million of those chains were shared by two or more donors. Raw reads were error-corrected and collapsed into unique sequences with a nearest-neighbor algorithm that merged closely related sequences to remove PCR and sequencing errors. CDR3 sequences were aligned to IMGT reference sequences to assign V, D and J gene segments. For a sequence to be retained, at least a six-nucleotide match to both a V gene segment and a J gene segment was required. Rearrangements were classified as productive when the CDR3 lacked stop codons and remained in frame with V and J, and all other rearrangements were classified as non-productive. CDR3 was defined according to IMGT convention as the region running from the second conserved V-encoded cysteine to the conserved J-encoded phenylalanine. The earlier analysis of 587 of the donors excluded any sequence lacking an unambiguous match to a single V gene segment. In an earlier analysis of several hundred of the donors, V segments were called functional above 56.7% productive rearrangements and were called segregating when the between-donor standard deviation exceeded 5%. A statistical classification framework was built for diagnosing cytomegalovirus status from the catalog of TCR beta chain sequences. V and J gene assignment, in a later analysis, came from comparing TCR nucleotide sequences with IMGT/GENE-DB human TR gene sequences. A later analysis assigned CDR3 sequences and most-parsimonious VDJ recombination scenarios with the TCRdist pipeline. In a later analysis, every TCR beta chain was defined by the combination of its CDR3 amino acid sequence and its V-gene family, and reads without a unique V-gene family were dropped. A later analysis removed roughly 590 highly shared, low-generation-probability nucleotide sequences to deal with suspected cross-contamination and a sequencing artifact. In a later analysis, a clonal expansion index was calculated for each public chain from normalized within-repertoire ranks of inferred template counts. A later analysis computed generation probabilities with a VDJ recombination model fitted to out-of-frame rearrangements, and checked the results against IGoR. Hypergeometric tests were used in a later analysis to score TCR-TCR, TCR-HLA and TCR-CMV co-occurrence, with a repertoire-size bias correction applied to the TCR pairs. False discovery rates were estimated in a later analysis by permuting HLA or CMV assignments 20 times. In a later analysis, co-occurring TCRs were grouped using DBSCAN, with TCRdist sequence similarity added in when clustering inside HLA-allele-positive subsets. Repertoires with fewer than 30,000 or more than 120,000 public chains were left out of co-occurrence clustering, as were five repertoires with anomalous nucleotide sharing. As stored in TCRdb, this immuneACCESS dataset retains in-frame rearrangements with V and J assigned. A fraction of the clones does not appear; measured against another copy, unresolved V genes explain less than half of the discrepancy, and the remainder lacks a known reason. V, J and clone size are those of that table, while D and trimming were read from the DNA. The sample yields 100,000 to 150,000 clones; over 60% were counted once. In total, the top ten clones hold 4.2% of the sample.

Trimming takes 4 bases off V and 7 bases off J; junction bases not matched to a gene: 4. The germline V gene (reference sequence) supplies CDR1 SGHKS and CDR2 YYEKEE. From its cysteine to its phenylalanine, the CDR3 spans 13 amino acids. Only the CDR3 DNA is retained, 39 bases long and in frame from the first base. The cohort consisted of hundreds of healthy bone marrow donors. At the time of sampling, every cohort member was nominally healthy, though immune exposures that went unrecorded were likely present. The donor tested CMV seropositive and was one of the 289 seropositive cohort members. A peripheral blood sample was collected from each donor, and TCR beta sequencing was performed on peripheral blood mononuclear cells. Genomic DNA extraction from the blood cell samples was performed with the Qiagen DNeasy Blood Extraction Kit.

The sequence derives from a male donor in good health and CMV-seropositive. The sequence is built from TRBV5-5 and TRBJ2-1; TRBD2 aligns with 8 central bases. Sequenced sample: PBMCs. Here is the DNA: TGTGCCAGCAGCCCCCGGGGGGGGAATGAGCAGTTCTTC. Translated, it gives CASSPRGGNEQFF.